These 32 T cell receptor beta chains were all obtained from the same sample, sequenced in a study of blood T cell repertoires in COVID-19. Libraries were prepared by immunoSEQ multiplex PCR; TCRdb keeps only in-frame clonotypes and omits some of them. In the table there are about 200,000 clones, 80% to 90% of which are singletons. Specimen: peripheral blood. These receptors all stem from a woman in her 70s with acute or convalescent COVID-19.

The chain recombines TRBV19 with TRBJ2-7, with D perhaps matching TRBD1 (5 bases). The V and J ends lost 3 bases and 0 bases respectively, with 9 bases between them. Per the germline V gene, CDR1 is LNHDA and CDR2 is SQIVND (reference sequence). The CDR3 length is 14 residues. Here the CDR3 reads CASSIDRYSYEQYF. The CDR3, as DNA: TGTGCCAGTAGTATCGACAGATACTCCTACGAGCAGTACTTC.

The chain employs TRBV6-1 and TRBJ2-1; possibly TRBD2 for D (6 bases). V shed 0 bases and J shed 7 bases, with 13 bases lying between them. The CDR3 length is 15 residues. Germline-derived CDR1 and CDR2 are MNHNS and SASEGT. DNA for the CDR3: TGTGCCAGCAGTGAAGCCCCCGGACTACTTAATGAGCAGTTCTTC. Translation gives CASSEAPGLLNEQFF.

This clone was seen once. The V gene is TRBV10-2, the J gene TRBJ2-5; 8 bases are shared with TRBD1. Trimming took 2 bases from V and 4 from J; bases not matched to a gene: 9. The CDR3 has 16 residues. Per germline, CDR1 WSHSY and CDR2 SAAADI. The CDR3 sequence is CASSERYRGAGETQYF. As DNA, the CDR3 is TGCGCCAGCAGTGAGCGTTACAGGGGGGCCGGAGAGACCCAGTACTTC.

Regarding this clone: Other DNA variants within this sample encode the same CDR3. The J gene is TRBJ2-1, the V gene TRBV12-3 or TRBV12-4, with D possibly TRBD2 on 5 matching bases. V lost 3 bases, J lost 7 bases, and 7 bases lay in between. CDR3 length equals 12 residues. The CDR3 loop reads CASSLSGNEQFF. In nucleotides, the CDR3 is TGTGCCAGCAGTTTGTCGGGAAATGAGCAGTTCTTC.

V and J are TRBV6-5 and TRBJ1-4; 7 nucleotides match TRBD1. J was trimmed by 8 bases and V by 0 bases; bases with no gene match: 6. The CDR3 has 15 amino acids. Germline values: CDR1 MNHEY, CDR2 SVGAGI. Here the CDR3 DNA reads TGTGCCAGCAGTTACTCAAGGGGGCGCGGAGAAAAACTGTTTTTT. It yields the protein CASSYSRGRGEKLFF.

CDR3 protein: CASRPLGEPYEQYF. The DNA of the CDR3 is TGTGCCAGTAGGCCATTAGGAGAACCCTACGAGCAGTACTTC. This chain joins TRBV19 and TRBJ2-7; no clear D. The CDR3 extends over 14 amino acids. Trimming stripped 6 bases from V and 2 bases from J, with 14 bases between. Germline V gives CDR1 LNHDA, CDR2 SQIVND (reference sequence).

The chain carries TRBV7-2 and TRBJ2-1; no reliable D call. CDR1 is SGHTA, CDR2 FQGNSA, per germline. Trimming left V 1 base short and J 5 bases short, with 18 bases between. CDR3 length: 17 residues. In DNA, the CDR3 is TGTGCCAGCAGCTTAGAAGTACGAAGTCTAATGCACAATGAGCAGTTCTTC. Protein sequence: CASSLEVRSLMHNEQFF.

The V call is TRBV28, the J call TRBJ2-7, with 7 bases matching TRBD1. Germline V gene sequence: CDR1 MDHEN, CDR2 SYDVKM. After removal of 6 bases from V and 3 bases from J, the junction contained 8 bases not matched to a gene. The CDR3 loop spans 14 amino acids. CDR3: CASRTGTDFYEQYF. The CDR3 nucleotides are TGTGCCAGCAGAACCGGGACAGATTTCTACGAGCAGTACTTC.

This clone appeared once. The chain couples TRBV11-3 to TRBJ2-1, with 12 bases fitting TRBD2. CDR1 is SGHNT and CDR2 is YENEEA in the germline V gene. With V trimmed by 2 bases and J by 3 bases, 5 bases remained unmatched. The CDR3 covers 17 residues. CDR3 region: CASSLSRTSGVYNEQFF. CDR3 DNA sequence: TGTGCCAGCAGCTTATCCCGGACTAGCGGGGTCTACAATGAGCAGTTCTTC.

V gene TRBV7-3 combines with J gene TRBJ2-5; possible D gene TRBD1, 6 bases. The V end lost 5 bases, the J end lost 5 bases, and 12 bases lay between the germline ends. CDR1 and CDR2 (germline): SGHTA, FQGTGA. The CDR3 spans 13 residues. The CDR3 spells CASSRDRGETQYF. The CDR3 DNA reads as TGTGCCAGCAGCCGGGATAGGGGGGAGACCCAGTACTTC.

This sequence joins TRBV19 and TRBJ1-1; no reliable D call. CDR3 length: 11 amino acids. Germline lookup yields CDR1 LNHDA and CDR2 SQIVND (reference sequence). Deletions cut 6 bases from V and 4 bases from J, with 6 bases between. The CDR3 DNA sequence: TGTGCCAGTAGCGCTACCACTGAAGCTTTCTTT. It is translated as CASSATTEAFF. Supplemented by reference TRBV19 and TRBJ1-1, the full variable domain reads DGGITQSPKYLFRKEGQNVTLSCEQNLNHDAMYWYRQDPGQGLRLIYYSQIVNDFQKGDIAEGYSVSREKKESFPLTVTSAQKNPTAFYLCASSATTEAFFGQGTRLTVV.

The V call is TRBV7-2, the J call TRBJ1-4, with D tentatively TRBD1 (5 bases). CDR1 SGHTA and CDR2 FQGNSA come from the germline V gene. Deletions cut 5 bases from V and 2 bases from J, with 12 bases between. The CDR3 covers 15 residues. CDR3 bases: TGTGCCAGCAGCCTTCTGGGGGGGACTAATGAAAAACTGTTTTTT. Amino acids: CASSLLGGTNEKLFF.

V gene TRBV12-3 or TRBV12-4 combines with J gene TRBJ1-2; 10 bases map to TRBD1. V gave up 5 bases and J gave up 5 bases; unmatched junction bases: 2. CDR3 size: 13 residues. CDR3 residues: CASSRQGAYGYTF. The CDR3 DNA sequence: TGTGCCAGCAGTCGACAGGGGGCATATGGCTACACCTTC.

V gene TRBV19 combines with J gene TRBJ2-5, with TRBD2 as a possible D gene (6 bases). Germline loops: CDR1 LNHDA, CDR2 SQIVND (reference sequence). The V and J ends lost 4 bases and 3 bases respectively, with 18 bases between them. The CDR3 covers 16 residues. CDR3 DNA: TGTGCCAGTAGTAGGGGGGACGGACTGTTAGAAGAGACCCAGTACTTC. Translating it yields CASSRGDGLLEETQYF.

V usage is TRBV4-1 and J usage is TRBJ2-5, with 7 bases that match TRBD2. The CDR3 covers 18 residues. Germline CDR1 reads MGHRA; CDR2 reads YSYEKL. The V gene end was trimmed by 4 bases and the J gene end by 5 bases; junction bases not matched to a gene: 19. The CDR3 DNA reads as TGCGCCAGCAGCCGAGACAACCTTGCGGGGGTCTCCGGGGAGACCCAGTACTTC. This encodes CASSRDNLAGVSGETQYF.

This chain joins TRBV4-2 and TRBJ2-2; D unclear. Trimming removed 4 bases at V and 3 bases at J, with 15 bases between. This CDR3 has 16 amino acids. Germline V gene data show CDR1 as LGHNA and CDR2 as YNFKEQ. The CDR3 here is CASSRPVRPDTGELFF. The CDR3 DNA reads TGTGCCAGCAGCCGCCCCGTGCGGCCCGACACCGGGGAGCTGTTTTTT.

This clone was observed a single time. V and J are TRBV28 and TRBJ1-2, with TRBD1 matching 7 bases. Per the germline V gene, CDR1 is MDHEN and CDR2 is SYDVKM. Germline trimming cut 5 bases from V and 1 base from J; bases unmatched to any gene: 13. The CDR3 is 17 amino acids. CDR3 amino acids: CASSDTPGQQLNYGYTF. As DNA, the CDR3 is TGTGCCAGCAGTGATACTCCGGGACAGCAACTTAACTATGGCTACACCTTC.

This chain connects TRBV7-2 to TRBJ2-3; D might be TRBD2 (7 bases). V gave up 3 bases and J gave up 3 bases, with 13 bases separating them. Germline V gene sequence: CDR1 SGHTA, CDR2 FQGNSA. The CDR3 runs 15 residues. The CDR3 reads CASSLRGGGTDTQYF. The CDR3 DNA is TGTGCCAGCAGCTTGAGGGGGGGCGGAACAGATACGCAGTATTTT.

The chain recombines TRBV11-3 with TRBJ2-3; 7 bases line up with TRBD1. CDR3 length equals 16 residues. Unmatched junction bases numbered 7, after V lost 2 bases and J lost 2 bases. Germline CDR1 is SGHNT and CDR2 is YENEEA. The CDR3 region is CASSLRQGGVTDTQYF. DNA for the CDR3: TGTGCCAGCAGCTTAAGACAGGGTGGGGTCACAGATACGCAGTATTTT.

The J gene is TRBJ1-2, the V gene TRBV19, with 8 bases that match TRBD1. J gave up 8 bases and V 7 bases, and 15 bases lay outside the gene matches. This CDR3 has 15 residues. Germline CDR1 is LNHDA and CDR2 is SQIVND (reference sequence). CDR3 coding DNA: TGTGCCAGTACCACTTTGAACAGGGGGTTGCGCGGCTACACCTTC. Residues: CASTTLNRGLRGYTF.

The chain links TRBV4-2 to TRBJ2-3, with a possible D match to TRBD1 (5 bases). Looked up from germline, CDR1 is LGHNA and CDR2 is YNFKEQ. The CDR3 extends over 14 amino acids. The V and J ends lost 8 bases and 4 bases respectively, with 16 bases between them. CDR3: CASGPQGSADTQYF. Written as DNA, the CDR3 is TGTGCCAGCGGCCCGCAGGGATCCGCAGATACGCAGTATTTT.

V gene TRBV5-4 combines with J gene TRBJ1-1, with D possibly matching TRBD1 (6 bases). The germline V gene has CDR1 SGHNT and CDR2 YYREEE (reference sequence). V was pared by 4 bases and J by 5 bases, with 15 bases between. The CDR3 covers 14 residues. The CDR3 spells CASSPQGFGTEAFF. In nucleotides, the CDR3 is TGTGCCAGCAGCCCGCAGGGGTTCGGTACTGAAGCTTTCTTT.

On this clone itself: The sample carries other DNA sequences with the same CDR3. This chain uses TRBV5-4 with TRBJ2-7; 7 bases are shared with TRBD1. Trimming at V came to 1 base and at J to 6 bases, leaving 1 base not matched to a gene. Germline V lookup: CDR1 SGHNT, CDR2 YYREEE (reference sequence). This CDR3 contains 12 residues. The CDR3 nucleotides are TGTGCCAGCAGCTTGCCAGGGGGCGAGCAGTACTTC. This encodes CASSLPGGEQYF.

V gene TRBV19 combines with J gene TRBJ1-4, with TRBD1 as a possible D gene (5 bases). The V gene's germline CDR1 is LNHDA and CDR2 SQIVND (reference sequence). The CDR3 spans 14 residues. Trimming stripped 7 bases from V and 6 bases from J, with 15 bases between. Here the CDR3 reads CASKGPGKDEKLFF. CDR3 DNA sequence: TGTGCCAGTAAAGGCCCAGGGAAGGATGAAAAACTGTTTTTT.

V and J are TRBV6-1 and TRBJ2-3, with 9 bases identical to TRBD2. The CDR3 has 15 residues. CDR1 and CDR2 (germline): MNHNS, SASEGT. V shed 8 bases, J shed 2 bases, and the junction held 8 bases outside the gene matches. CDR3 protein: CASQVRGGVTDTQYF. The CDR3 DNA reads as TGTGCCAGCCAGGTGCGGGGGGGTGTCACAGATACGCAGTATTTT.

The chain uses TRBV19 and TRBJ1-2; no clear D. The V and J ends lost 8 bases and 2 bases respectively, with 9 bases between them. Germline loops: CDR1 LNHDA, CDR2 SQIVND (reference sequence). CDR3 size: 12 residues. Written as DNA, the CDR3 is TGTGCCAGTCAGGCCCCGAACTATGGCTACACCTTC. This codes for CASQAPNYGYTF.

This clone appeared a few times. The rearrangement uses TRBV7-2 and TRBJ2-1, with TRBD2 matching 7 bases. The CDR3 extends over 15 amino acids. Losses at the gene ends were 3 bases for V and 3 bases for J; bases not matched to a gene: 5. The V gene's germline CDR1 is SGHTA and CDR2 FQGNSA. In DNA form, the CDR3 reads TGTGCCAGCAGCTTTCAGCGGGGACTCTACAATGAGCAGTTCTTC. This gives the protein CASSFQRGLYNEQFF.

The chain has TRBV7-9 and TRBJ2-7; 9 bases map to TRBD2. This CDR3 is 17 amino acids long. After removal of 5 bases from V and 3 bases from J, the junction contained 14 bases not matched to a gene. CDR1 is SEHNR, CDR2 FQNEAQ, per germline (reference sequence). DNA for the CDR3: TGTGCCAGCAGCACGAGAGGCCGGACTAGCGCCAGCTACGAGCAGTACTTC. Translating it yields CASSTRGRTSASYEQYF.

As DNA, the CDR3 is TGTGCCAGCAGCTTAGGGGCTAAGAAAGAGACCCAGTACTTC. This sequence encodes CASSLGAKKETQYF. The rearrangement joins TRBV7-2 to TRBJ2-5; D call uncertain. The CDR3 is made up of 14 amino acids. V dropped 1 base and J dropped 3 bases, with 9 bases sitting between them. The germline V gene encodes CDR1 SGHTA and CDR2 FQGNSA.

CDR3 loop: CASTPEGAEAFF. CDR3 DNA sequence: TGTGCCAGCACTCCCGAGGGGGCTGAAGCTTTCTTT. The chain joins TRBV6-6 to TRBJ1-1; TRBD1 might be the D (6 bases). Germline CDR1 is MNHNY and CDR2 is SVGAGI (reference sequence). The germline V and J ends were trimmed by 7 bases and 6 bases, with 12 bases remaining between them. This CDR3 region has 12 residues.

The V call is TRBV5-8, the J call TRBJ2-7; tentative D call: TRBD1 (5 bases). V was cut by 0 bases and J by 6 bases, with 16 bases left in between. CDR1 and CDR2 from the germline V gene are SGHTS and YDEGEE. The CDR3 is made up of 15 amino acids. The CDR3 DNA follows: TGTGCCAGCAGCTTGGGCGGAAACATCAGGGTCGAGCAGTACTTC. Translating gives CASSLGGNIRVEQYF.

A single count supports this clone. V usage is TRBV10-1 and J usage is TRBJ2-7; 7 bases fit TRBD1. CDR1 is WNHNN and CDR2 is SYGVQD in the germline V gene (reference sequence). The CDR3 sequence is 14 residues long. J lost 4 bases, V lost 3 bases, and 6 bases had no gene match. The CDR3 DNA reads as TGCGCCAGCAGTGAATACAGGGGAAGTTACGAGCAGTACTTC. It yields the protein CASSEYRGSYEQYF.